This TCR beta chain was identified in a study of T-cell reconstitution after alpha-beta-depleted transplantation in children (dated by TCRdb to the mid-2010s). For the wider study: T-cell immune reconstitution after TCRalphabeta/CD19-depleted allogeneic hematopoietic cell transplantation in children was quantitatively tracked in the study by means of TCR repertoire profiling.

Worth noting for this clonotype: The antigen it recognizes is unknown. Base qualities are not recorded, but no much larger clone differs from it by a single base.

Here is what the overall study found, with its caveats: Apparently early alphabetaT-cell count recovery about two months after transplant reportedly relied on only several hundred rapidly expanded clones derived from non-depleted graft cells. The frequencies of hyperexpanded clones fell over the following months, and after one year, T-cell counts and TCRbeta diversity were mostly attributed to newly produced T cells. In some patients, high TCRbeta diversity at day 60 was attributed to recipient T cells and intrathymic progenitors that had survived conditioning.

V was cut back by 4 bases and J by 10 bases, leaving a gap of 16 bases between them. The CDR3, from cysteine to phenylalanine, totals 14 residues. The entry retains the CDR3 DNA only, 42 bases that are in frame from base 1. CDR1 MNHEY and CDR2 SVGAGI were looked up in the germline V gene. This specimen's treatment or condition label, per the study, means: allogeneic hematopoietic cell transplantation with graft depleted of TCRalphabeta T cells and CD19 B cells. The transplant recipients were children given TCRalphabeta/CD19-depleted allogeneic hematopoietic cell grafts. Library preparation employed PCR. TCRdb lists the instrument as Illumina HiSeq 2500. To normalize quantification of the TCRbeta repertoire, the TCR libraries were built with molecular barcoding that relied on unique molecular identifiers. TCRdb reprocessing: public reads trimmed at Q25 with fastp, clones called with MiXCR, in-frame beta chains kept. Under each unique CDR3 protein, matching rows form one entry showing the most common genes and DNA. The sample table records 450,000 to 700,000 distinct CDR3 sequences; 20% to 30% of these occur just once. Around a third of the sample is taken by the ten largest.

The chain is assembled from TRBV6-5 and TRBJ1-4; matching of 5 bases hints at TRBD1 as the D gene. The sequence derives from a boy younger than two with Wiskott-Aldrich syndrome, due to receive a stem cell transplant. The sequences come from PBMCs, collected before TCRalphabeta/CD19-depleted stem cell transplant. The CDR3 amino acid sequence is: CASSLDSVLGKLFF. Here is the DNA: TGTGCCAGCAGTTTAGACAGTGTGCTTGGAAAACTGTTTTTT.